Below are 3 T cell receptor beta chains sequenced from a single sample in a study of cytomegalovirus exposure and HLA in healthy donors. PCR used 60 Vbeta primers and 13 Jbeta primers. Some clones are missing from TCRdb's copy, which holds only in-frame ones; the method was immunoSEQ multiplex PCR. Of a few hundred thousand clones in the sample, approximately 90% were seen once. Specimen: PBMCs. Receptor source: a woman under 30 in good health and CMV-seronegative.

This clone was counted a single time. The junction differs from germline at one of its ends, possibly a read error. V gene TRBV7-9 combines with J gene TRBJ1-2, with a weak D call TRBD1 (6 bases). Germline loops: CDR1 SEHNR, CDR2 FQNEAQ (reference sequence). This CDR3 is 14 amino acids long. The CDR3 nucleotides read TGTGCCAGCAGCTTAGTAGGACAGACCTATGGCTGCACCTTC. As protein: CASSLVGQTYGCTF.

A single count supports this clone. This chain connects TRBV29-1 to TRBJ2-7; D is possibly TRBD1 (5 bases). The CDR3 loop spans 13 amino acids. V was trimmed by 3 bases and J by 4 bases, leaving 13 bases between them. CDR1 SQVTM and CDR2 ANQGSEA come from the germline V gene. CDR3 bases: TGCAGCGTTGACGGTGGGTCAGGGTACGAGCAGTACTTC. It translates to CSVDGGSGYEQYF.

The chain carries TRBV4-1 and TRBJ2-3, with D perhaps TRBD2 (7 bases). Germline-derived CDR1 and CDR2 are MGHRA and YSYEKL. Trimming took off 4 bases at V and 2 bases at J, with 22 bases between the two ends. The CDR3 length is 18 residues. As DNA, the CDR3 is TGCGCCAGCAGCCCCCTTGGTCTCTGGGGGGGCTCCACAGATACGCAGTATTTT. Its protein product is CASSPLGLWGGSTDTQYF.